The 9 T cell receptor beta chains below were found in one sample sequenced in a study of identical twins. TCRdb recomputed calls from the 5' RACE reads with MiXCR, one row per CDR3 protein. The sample holds 1.5 million to 2 million distinct CDR3 sequences, under 35% seen once. Sequenced input: cord blood. These receptors all stem from a newborn girl in good health.

This clonotype was picked up a small number of times. V and J are TRBV6-6 and TRBJ1-2, with D possibly TRBD1 on 6 matching bases. Trimming took 5 bases from V and 3 from J, leaving 13 bases between them. Germline CDR1 is MNHNY and CDR2 is SVGAGI (reference sequence). The CDR3 covers 14 residues. The CDR3 DNA reads as TGTGCCAGCAGTCGTACCAGGGGAGACTATGGCTACACCTTC. It yields the protein CASSRTRGDYGYTF.

The chain joins TRBV10-3 to TRBJ1-4; D remains unclear. CDR1 is ENHRY, CDR2 SYGVKD, per germline. V lost 2 bases to trimming and J lost 2 bases, with 6 bases between them. The CDR3 loop spans 14 amino acids. The CDR3 loop reads CAISETHTNEKLFF. The CDR3 DNA sequence: TGTGCCATCAGTGAGACGCACACTAATGAAAAACTGTTTTTT.

This clonotype has a handful of counts. The chain carries TRBV20-1 and TRBJ2-7, with 16 bases that match TRBD2. There are 16 residues in the CDR3. Losses at the gene ends were 6 bases for V and 1 base for J; bases not matched to a gene: 6. Germline assignment: CDR1 DFQATT and CDR2 SNEGSKA (reference sequence). CDR3 residues: CSAPGLAGGKSYEQYF. The CDR3, as DNA: TGCAGTGCCCCGGGACTAGCGGGAGGGAAGTCCTACGAGCAGTACTTC.

The chain links TRBV3-1 to TRBJ2-1, with 13 bases matching TRBD2. CDR1 is LGHDT and CDR2 is YNNKEL in the germline V gene (reference sequence). With V trimmed by 3 bases and J by 8 bases, 7 bases remained unmatched. This CDR3 is built from 16 residues. DNA of the CDR3: TGTGCCAGCAGCCAGGATACTAGCGGGGGGGCGGATGAGCAGTTCTTC. Protein sequence: CASSQDTSGGADEQFF.

The V gene is TRBV4-1, the J gene TRBJ2-2, with 10 bases identical to TRBD1. The CDR3 extends over 15 amino acids. V was pared by 2 bases and J by 7 bases, with 4 bases of the junction left unmatched. The germline V gene has CDR1 MGHRA and CDR2 YSYEKL. The CDR3 region is CASSQTGQGYGELFF. The CDR3 DNA follows: TGCGCCAGCAGCCAAACGGGACAGGGGTACGGGGAGCTGTTTTTT.

The chain couples TRBV21-1 to TRBJ1-3; whether TRBD1, the table's D call, matches the DNA was not checked. TRBV21-1 is assigned pseudogene status. The CDR3 contains 14 residues. The CDR3 DNA is TGTGCCAGCAGCAAAAAGCAGGGTGGAAACACCATATATTTT. It translates to CASSKKQGGNTIYF.

The V call is TRBV25-1, the J call TRBJ1-6; D is possibly TRBD1 (6 bases). This CDR3 has 17 residues. Germline V lookup: CDR1 MGHDK, CDR2 SYGVNS. V was trimmed by 2 bases and J by 0 bases, leaving 11 bases between them. The CDR3 protein is CASSEEGQSSYNSPLHF. Here the CDR3 DNA reads TGTGCCAGCAGTGAAGAAGGACAGAGCTCCTATAATTCACCCCTCCACTTT.

The gene calls are TRBV7-2 and TRBJ1-2, with TRBD1 matching 7 bases. With V trimmed by 3 bases and J by 7 bases, 11 bases remained unmatched. The CDR3 loop spans 15 amino acids. Germline V gives CDR1 SGHTA, CDR2 FQGNSA. The CDR3 nucleotides are TGTGCCAGCAGCTTCTTACAGGGACGGGACAGTGGCTACACCTTC. Amino acid sequence: CASSFLQGRDSGYTF.

This clonotype appeared many times. The chain is built from TRBV10-3 and TRBJ2-7; D perhaps matches TRBD1 (5 bases). The CDR3 consists of 13 residues. V shed 5 bases and J shed 4 bases, with 12 bases lying between them. Per the germline V gene, CDR1 is ENHRY and CDR2 is SYGVKD. The CDR3 coding sequence is TGTGCCATCAGTCCCGAATCAGGGTACGAGCAGTACTTC. This translates into CAISPESGYEQYF.